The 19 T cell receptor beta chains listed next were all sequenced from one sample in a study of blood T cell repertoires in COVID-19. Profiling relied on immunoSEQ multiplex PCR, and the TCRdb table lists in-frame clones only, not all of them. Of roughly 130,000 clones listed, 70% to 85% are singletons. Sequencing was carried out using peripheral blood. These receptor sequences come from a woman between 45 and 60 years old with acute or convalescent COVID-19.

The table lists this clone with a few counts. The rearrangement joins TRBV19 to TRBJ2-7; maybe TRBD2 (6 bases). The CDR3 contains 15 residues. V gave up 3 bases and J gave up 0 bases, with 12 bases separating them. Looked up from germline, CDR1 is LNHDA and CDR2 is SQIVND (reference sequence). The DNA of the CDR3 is TGTGCCAGTAGTATCGGGGCGGGGAACTCCTACGAGCAGTACTTC. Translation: CASSIGAGNSYEQYF.

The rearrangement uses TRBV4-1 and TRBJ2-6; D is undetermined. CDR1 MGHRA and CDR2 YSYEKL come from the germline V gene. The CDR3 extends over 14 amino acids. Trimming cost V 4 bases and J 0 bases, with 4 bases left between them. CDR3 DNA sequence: TGCGCCAGCAGCCGCGTCTCTGGGGCCAACGTCCTGACTTTC. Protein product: CASSRVSGANVLTF.

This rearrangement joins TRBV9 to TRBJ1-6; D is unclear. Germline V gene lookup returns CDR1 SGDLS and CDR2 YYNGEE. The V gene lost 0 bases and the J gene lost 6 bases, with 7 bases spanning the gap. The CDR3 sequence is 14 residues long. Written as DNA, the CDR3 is TGTGCCAGCAGCGTAGGTACCAGTAATTCACCCCTCCACTTT. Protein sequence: CASSVGTSNSPLHF.

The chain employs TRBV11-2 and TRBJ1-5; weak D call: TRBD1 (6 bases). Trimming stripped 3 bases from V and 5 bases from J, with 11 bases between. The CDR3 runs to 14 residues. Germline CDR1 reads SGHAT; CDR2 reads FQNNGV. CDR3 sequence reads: CASSFPGDYQPQHF. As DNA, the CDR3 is TGTGCCAGCAGCTTCCCAGGGGATTATCAGCCCCAGCATTTT.

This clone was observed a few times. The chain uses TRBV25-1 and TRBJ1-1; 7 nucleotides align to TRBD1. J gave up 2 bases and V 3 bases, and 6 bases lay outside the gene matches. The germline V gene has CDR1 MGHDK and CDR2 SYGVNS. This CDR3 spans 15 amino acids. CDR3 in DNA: TGTGCCAGCAGTGACTCGGGACAGAAAAACACTGAAGCTTTCTTT. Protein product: CASSDSGQKNTEAFF.

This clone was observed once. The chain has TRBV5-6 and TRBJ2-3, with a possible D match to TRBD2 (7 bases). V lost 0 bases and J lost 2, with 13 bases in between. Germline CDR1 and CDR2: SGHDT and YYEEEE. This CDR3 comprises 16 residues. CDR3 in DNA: TGTGCCAGCAGCTTGGCGGGGGGCCCGACCACAGATACGCAGTATTTT. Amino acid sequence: CASSLAGGPTTDTQYF.

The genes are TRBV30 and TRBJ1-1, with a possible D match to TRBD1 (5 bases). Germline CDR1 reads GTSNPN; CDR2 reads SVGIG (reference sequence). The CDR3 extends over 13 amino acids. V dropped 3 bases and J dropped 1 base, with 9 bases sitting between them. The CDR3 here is CAWSGTGNTEAFF. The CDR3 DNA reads TGTGCCTGGAGCGGAACAGGGAACACTGAAGCTTTCTTT. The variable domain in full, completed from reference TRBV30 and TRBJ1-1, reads SQTIHQWPATLVQPVGSPLSLECTVEGTSNPNLYWYRQAAGRGLQLLFYSVGIGQISSEVPQNLSASRPQDRQFILSSKKLLLSDSGFYLCAWSGTGNTEAFFGQGTRLTVV.

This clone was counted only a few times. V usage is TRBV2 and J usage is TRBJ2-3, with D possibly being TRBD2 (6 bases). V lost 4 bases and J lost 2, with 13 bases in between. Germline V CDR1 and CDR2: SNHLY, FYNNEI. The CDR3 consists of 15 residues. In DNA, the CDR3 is TGTGCCAGCAGTGCGGGGGACCTGTACACAGATACGCAGTATTTT. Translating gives CASSAGDLYTDTQYF.

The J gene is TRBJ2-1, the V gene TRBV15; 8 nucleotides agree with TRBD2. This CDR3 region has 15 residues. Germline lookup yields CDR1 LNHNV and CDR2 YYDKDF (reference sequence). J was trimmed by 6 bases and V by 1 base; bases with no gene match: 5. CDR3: CATSRVSGDFNEQFF. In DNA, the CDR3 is TGTGCCACCAGCAGAGTTAGCGGGGACTTCAATGAGCAGTTCTTC.

CDR3 region: CASSEPHTTGLVYEQYF. The DNA for the CDR3 is TGTGCCAGCAGTGAACCACACACGACAGGGTTGGTCTACGAGCAGTACTTC. This sequence joins TRBV6-1 and TRBJ2-7; 7 bases fit TRBD1. Germline lookup yields CDR1 MNHNS and CDR2 SASEGT. There are 17 residues in the CDR3. V was pared by 2 bases and J by 3 bases, with 13 bases of the junction left unmatched.

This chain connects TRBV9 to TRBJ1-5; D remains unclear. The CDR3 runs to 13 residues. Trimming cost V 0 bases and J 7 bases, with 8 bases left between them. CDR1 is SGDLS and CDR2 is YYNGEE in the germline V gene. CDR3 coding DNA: TGTGCCAGCAGCGTAGCTACAGACCAGCCCCAGCATTTT. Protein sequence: CASSVATDQPQHF.

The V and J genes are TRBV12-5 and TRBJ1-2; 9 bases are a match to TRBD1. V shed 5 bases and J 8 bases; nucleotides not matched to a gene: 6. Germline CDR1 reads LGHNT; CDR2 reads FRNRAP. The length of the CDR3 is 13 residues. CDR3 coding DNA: TGTGCTAGTGGTGCGGGACAGGGTTACGGCTACACCTTC. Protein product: CASGAGQGYGYTF.

CDR3 in amino acids: CASSNQGTTDTQYF. The CDR3 DNA sequence: TGTGCCAGCAGCAATCAGGGTACCACAGATACGCAGTATTTT. The rearrangement uses TRBV11-2 and TRBJ2-3, with D perhaps matching TRBD1 (5 bases). The CDR3 extends over 14 amino acids. V lost 5 bases and J lost 2, with 11 bases in between. Per germline, CDR1 SGHAT and CDR2 FQNNGV.

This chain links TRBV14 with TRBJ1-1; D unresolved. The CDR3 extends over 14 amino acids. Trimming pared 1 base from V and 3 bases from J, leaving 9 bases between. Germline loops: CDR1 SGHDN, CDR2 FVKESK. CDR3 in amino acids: CASSQGRRHTEAFF. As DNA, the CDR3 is TGTGCCAGCAGCCAAGGGAGGCGGCACACTGAAGCTTTCTTT. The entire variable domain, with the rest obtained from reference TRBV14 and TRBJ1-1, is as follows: EAGVTQFPSHSVIEKGQTVTLRCDPISGHDNLYWYRRVMGKEIKFLLHFVKESKQDESGMPNNRFLAERTGGTYSTLKVQPAELEDSGVYFCASSQGRRHTEAFFGQGTRLTVV.

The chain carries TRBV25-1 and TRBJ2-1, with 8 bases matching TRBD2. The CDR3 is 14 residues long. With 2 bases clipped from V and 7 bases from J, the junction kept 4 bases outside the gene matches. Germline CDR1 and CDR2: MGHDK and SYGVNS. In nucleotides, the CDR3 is TGTGCCAGCAGTGAAGCCGGGGGGGAGAATGAGCAGTTCTTC. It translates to CASSEAGGENEQFF.

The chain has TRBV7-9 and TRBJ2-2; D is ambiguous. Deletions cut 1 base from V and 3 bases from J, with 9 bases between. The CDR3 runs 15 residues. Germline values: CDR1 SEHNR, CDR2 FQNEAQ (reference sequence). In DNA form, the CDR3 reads TGTGCCAGCAGCTTAGAGTTAGTAGACACCGGGGAGCTGTTTTTT. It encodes CASSLELVDTGELFF.

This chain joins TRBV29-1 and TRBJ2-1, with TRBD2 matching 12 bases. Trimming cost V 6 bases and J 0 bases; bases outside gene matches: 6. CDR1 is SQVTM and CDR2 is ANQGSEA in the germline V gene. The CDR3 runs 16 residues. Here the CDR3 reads CSVGLAGYNSYNEQFF. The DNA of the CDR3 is TGCAGCGTAGGACTAGCGGGGTACAACTCCTACAATGAGCAGTTCTTC.

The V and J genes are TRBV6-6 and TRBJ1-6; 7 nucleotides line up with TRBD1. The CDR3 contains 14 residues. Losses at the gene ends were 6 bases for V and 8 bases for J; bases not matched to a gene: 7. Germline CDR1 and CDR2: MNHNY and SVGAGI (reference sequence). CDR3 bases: TGTGCCAGCAGCCTACAGGGGTTCGATTCACCCCTCCACTTT. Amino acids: CASSLQGFDSPLHF.

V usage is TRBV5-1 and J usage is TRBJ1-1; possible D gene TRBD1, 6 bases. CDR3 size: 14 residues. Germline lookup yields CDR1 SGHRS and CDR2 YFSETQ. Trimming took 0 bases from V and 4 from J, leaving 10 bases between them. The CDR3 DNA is TGCGCCAGCAGCTTGGACAGGGCAGTCACTGAAGCTTTCTTT. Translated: CASSLDRAVTEAFF.